Shown below are 30 T cell receptor beta chains from a single sample sequenced in a study of spatial heterogeneity in lung cancer. Time point here: blood at routine non-recurrence follow-up after resection. Whole RNA from tumor, nontumor lung or frozen PBMC was sequenced unsorted. One entry per CDR3 protein results from TCRdb running MiXCR on the 5' RACE reads. The repertoire holds about 52,000 distinct CDR3 sequences, with about 7.4% as singletons. Source: PBMCs, taken at follow-up. The receptors come from a female donor with early-stage non-small cell lung cancer.

This clonotype was detected many times. Sequence at one end of the junction differs from germline and may be a read error. CDR3 bases: TGTGCCAGCAGCCCTAGCGGCGGGACCTTC. Protein sequence: CASSPSGGTF. This rearrangement joins TRBV7-3 to TRBJ2-5, with 7 bases aligning to TRBD2. The CDR3 totals 10 residues. Germline V CDR1 and CDR2: SGHTA, FQGTGA.

V usage is TRBV7-9 and J usage is TRBJ1-5, with TRBD1 as a possible D gene (5 bases). Per the germline V gene, CDR1 is SEHNR and CDR2 is FQNEAQ (reference sequence). CDR3 length: 13 amino acids. Trimming stripped 2 bases from V and 6 bases from J, with 8 bases between. CDR3 DNA sequence: TGTGCCAGCAGCTTACAGGGTAGTCAGCCCCAGCATTTT. Its translation is CASSLQGSQPQHF.

The rearrangement links TRBV4-3 to TRBJ1-3; D is unclear. From germline, CDR1 is LGHNA and CDR2 YSLEER. Between the trimmed V and J ends, which lost 0 bases and 0 bases, there was a span of 9 bases. The CDR3 runs to 16 residues. CDR3 sequence: CASSQDRRSSGNTIYF. The CDR3 bases are TGCGCCAGCAGCCAAGACAGGAGGAGCTCTGGAAACACCATATATTTT.

This clonotype was recorded at least ten times. J is TRBJ2-3 and V is TRBV11-3; unclear D gene. The V end lost 2 bases, the J end lost 4 bases, and 10 bases lay between the germline ends. Germline V lookup: CDR1 SGHNT, CDR2 YENEEA. The CDR3 has 14 amino acids. The CDR3: CASSLRFPPDTQYF. The DNA of the CDR3 is TGTGCCAGCAGCTTAAGGTTCCCCCCAGATACGCAGTATTTT.

This clonotype was observed a few times. The J gene is TRBJ2-3, the V gene TRBV11-2, with TRBD1 as a possible D gene (6 bases). The V end was cut by 1 base, the J end by 4 bases, with 9 bases between. CDR1 and CDR2 (germline): SGHAT, FQNNGV. The CDR3 length is 14 residues. The CDR3 DNA sequence: TGTGCCAGCAGCTTAGGGACAGTAGCAGATACGCAGTATTTT. Translation: CASSLGTVADTQYF.

This clonotype was counted at least ten times. J is TRBJ1-1 and V is TRBV27, with D possibly being TRBD1 (6 bases). This CDR3 has 14 residues. V was pared by 3 bases and J by 0 bases, with 8 bases between. The germline V gene has CDR1 MNHEY and CDR2 SMNVEV (reference sequence). CDR3 amino acids: CASSFQGLNTEAFF. CDR3 DNA sequence: TGTGCCAGCAGTTTTCAGGGGTTGAACACTGAAGCTTTCTTT.

This clonotype has a count of ten or more. The chain couples TRBV3-1 to TRBJ1-2; D remains unclear. There are 15 residues in the CDR3. The germline gives CDR1 LGHDT, CDR2 YNNKEL (reference sequence). V dropped 2 bases and J dropped 5 bases, with 15 bases sitting between them. Written as DNA, the CDR3 is TGTGCCAGCAGCCAACTTAGTGGACGACCATATGGCTACACCTTC. Protein product: CASSQLSGRPYGYTF.

In this sample, this clonotype turned up many times. The genes are TRBV18 and TRBJ1-4; D not resolved. With 4 bases removed from V and 4 bases from J, the gap between germline ends came to 16 bases. The CDR3 contains 16 residues. Germline V CDR1 and CDR2: KGHSH, LQKENI. CDR3 coding DNA: TGTGCCAGCTCACAAGGACGGCCCGTTGATAATGAAAAACTGTTTTTT. This translates into CASSQGRPVDNEKLFF. Complete variable domain (other parts from reference TRBV18 and TRBJ1-4): NAGVMQNPRHLVRRRGQEARLRCSPMKGHSHVYWYRQLPEEGLKFMVYLQKENIIDESGMPKERFSAEFPKEGPSILRIQQVVRGDSAAYFCASSQGRPVDNEKLFFGSGTQLSVL.

This clonotype appeared many times. CDR3 nucleotides: TGTGCCAGCAGCCTCAACAGGGTTTTAACTGAAGCTTTCTTT. Its protein is CASSLNRVLTEAFF. This chain joins TRBV3-1 and TRBJ1-1, with D maybe TRBD1 (6 bases). Trimming stripped 4 bases from V and 5 bases from J, with 14 bases between. This CDR3 comprises 14 residues. In germline, CDR1 is LGHDT, CDR2 YNNKEL (reference sequence).

This clonotype was counted only a few times. This rearrangement joins TRBV5-5 to TRBJ1-4; no firm D call. Germline loops: CDR1 SGHKS, CDR2 YYEKEE (reference sequence). V was shortened by 1 base and J by 8 bases, with 15 bases between the two germline ends. CDR3 size: 15 residues. This CDR3 is CASSLSRTTGEKLFF. DNA for the CDR3: TGTGCCAGCAGCTTGAGTCGGACGACCGGAGAAAAACTGTTTTTT.

Many counts were recorded for this clonotype. The chain has TRBV12-3 or TRBV12-4 and TRBJ1-1; D remains unclear. Trimming stripped 0 bases from V and 9 bases from J, with 11 bases between. CDR3 length equals 13 residues. The CDR3 bases are TGTGCCAGCAGTTTAGCTGGAGGGTTACAAGCTTTCTTT. Its protein is CASSLAGGLQAFF.

This clonotype has at least ten counts. V usage is TRBV20-1 and J usage is TRBJ1-2, with no clear D. This CDR3 has 10 residues. Germline CDR1 DFQATT, CDR2 SNEGSKA (reference sequence). Trimming removed 7 bases at V and 7 bases at J, with 10 bases between. CDR3 sequence reads: CSVGQRGYTF. DNA for the CDR3: TGCAGTGTAGGTCAGCGTGGCTACACCTTC.

This clonotype occurred many times. The chain joins TRBV12-5 to TRBJ2-4, with D maybe TRBD2 (6 bases). The germline CDR1 and CDR2 sequences are LGHNT and FRNRAP. Trimming took off 0 bases at V and 7 bases at J, with 16 bases between the two ends. The CDR3 runs 16 residues. Written as DNA, the CDR3 is TGTGCTAGTGGTTTGGTACCCCCGGAGGGCGAGAACATTCAGTACTTC. It specifies CASGLVPPEGENIQYF.

This clonotype has a handful of counts. The chain employs TRBV18 and TRBJ1-6; no reliable D call. The CDR3 is made up of 14 amino acids. V was pared by 3 bases and J by 0 bases, with 3 bases between. Germline CDR1 reads KGHSH; CDR2 reads LQKENI. CDR3 sequence: CASSPTSYNSPLHF. The DNA of the CDR3 is TGTGCCAGCTCACCTACCTCCTATAATTCACCCCTCCACTTT.

V gene TRBV7-3 combines with J gene TRBJ1-3; D might be TRBD1 (6 bases). V was trimmed by 1 base and J by 4 bases, leaving 14 bases between them. The germline V gene encodes CDR1 SGHTA and CDR2 FQGTGA. CDR3 length: 16 amino acids. DNA for the CDR3: TGTGCCAGCAGCTTAATGGGTTACGGGGGCGGAAACACCATATATTTT. This gives the protein CASSLMGYGGGNTIYF.

This clonotype occurred many times. One junction end does not reproduce the germline sequence, and a read error may be involved. The chain has TRBV19 and TRBJ2-1, with D perhaps matching TRBD2 (5 bases). The length of the CDR3 is 11 residues. The germline V gene has CDR1 LNHDA and CDR2 SQIVND (reference sequence). CDR3: CASSLEGTWIF. The CDR3 DNA sequence: TGTGCCAGTAGTTTAGAGGGTACCTGGATCTTC.

This clonotype was observed a few times. V is TRBV4-2 and J is TRBJ2-3, with no clear D. Germline V gene data show CDR1 as LGHNA and CDR2 as YNFKEQ. V was shortened by 0 bases and J by 9 bases, with 7 bases between the two germline ends. CDR3 length equals 12 residues. The CDR3 coding sequence is TGTGCCAGCAGCCAAGAACTCGGGACGCAGTATTTT. The encoded protein is CASSQELGTQYF.

This clonotype was detected ten times or more. The chain is built from TRBV7-2 and TRBJ1-1; D remains ambiguous. The CDR3 is 14 amino acids. CDR1 and CDR2 (germline): SGHTA, FQGNSA. The V gene lost 3 bases and the J gene lost 5 bases, with 13 bases spanning the gap. The CDR3 protein is CASSFRTLGTEAFF. DNA of the CDR3: TGTGCCAGCAGCTTCCGGACCCTGGGGACTGAAGCTTTCTTT.

In this sample, this clonotype turned up many times. This chain joins TRBV5-4 and TRBJ2-3; 10 nucleotides line up with TRBD1. The junction had 5 bases not matched to a gene; V was cut back by 5 bases and J by 8 bases. Germline V gene lookup returns CDR1 SGHNT and CDR2 YYREEE (reference sequence). CDR3 length: 13 residues. CDR3 DNA: TGTGCCAGCAGTAGGGACAGGGGAGGTACGCAGTATTTT. Protein: CASSRDRGGTQYF.

This clonotype was observed many times. The rearrangement links TRBV20-1 to TRBJ1-1, with D perhaps matching TRBD1 (5 bases). CDR3 length: 14 residues. Trimming left V 6 bases short and J 5 bases short, with 19 bases between. Germline loops: CDR1 DFQATT, CDR2 SNEGSKA (reference sequence). CDR3 in amino acids: CSAASGTLRTEAFF. DNA of the CDR3: TGCAGTGCCGCGTCCGGGACCCTGAGGACTGAAGCTTTCTTT.

This clonotype was counted only a few times. The chain combines TRBV28 with TRBJ1-5; TRBD1 aligns across 7 bases. Germline-derived CDR1 and CDR2 are MDHEN and SYDVKM. The V and J ends lost 4 bases and 4 bases, in that order; junction bases with no gene match: 10. The CDR3 loop spans 16 amino acids. The CDR3 nucleotides are TGTGCCAGCAGTTCACTCCGGGACAGCAGTAATCAGCCCCAGCATTTT. Amino acid sequence: CASSSLRDSSNQPQHF.

The sample holds many counts of this clonotype. The chain uses TRBV7-9 and TRBJ1-6; D not resolved. V was pared by 7 bases and J by 7 bases, with 17 bases between. CDR1 SEHNR and CDR2 FQNEAQ come from the germline V gene (reference sequence). The CDR3 extends over 15 amino acids. The CDR3 DNA reads as TGTGCCAGCACCGGGAGTCCCCTGCCAAATTCACCCCTCCACTTT. It translates to CASTGSPLPNSPLHF.

This clonotype was seen at least ten times. CDR3 sequence reads: CASHSRSGGSYEQYF. DNA of the CDR3: TGTGCCAGCCATTCCCGCAGTGGGGGGTCATACGAGCAGTACTTC. This chain uses TRBV6-5 with TRBJ2-7, with D perhaps TRBD2 (6 bases). CDR3 length: 15 residues. Germline V gene sequence: CDR1 MNHEY, CDR2 SVGAGI. Between the trimmed V and J ends, which lost 8 bases and 4 bases, there was a span of 21 bases.

In its sample, this clonotype was seen many times. V is TRBV11-1 and J is TRBJ2-5, with D perhaps TRBD2 (6 bases). The germline CDR1 and CDR2 sequences are SGHAT and FQDESV (reference sequence). This CDR3 is built from 12 residues. Trimming shortened V by 5 bases and J by 6 bases, and 10 bases separated the two germline ends. CDR3 sequence: CASSQRAQTQYF. CDR3 bases: TGTGCCAGCAGCCAGCGGGCGCAGACCCAGTACTTC. Filled out from reference TRBV11-1 and TRBJ2-5, the complete variable domain reads EAEVAQSPRYKITEKSQAVAFWCDPISGHATLYWYRQILGQGPELLVQFQDESVVDDSQLPKDRFSAERLKGVDSTLKIQPAELGDSAMYLCASSQRAQTQYFGPGTRLLVL.

This clonotype was recorded a few times. The chain carries TRBV14 and TRBJ2-2; D may be TRBD2 (7 bases). V was cut by 4 bases and J by 6 bases, with 12 bases left in between. Per the germline V gene, CDR1 is SGHDN and CDR2 is FVKESK. This CDR3 contains 14 residues. The CDR3 nucleotides read TGTGCCAGCAGCCGCGCGGGGGCCCCCGGGGAGCTGTTTTTT. It encodes CASSRAGAPGELFF.

This clonotype was detected ten times or more. The CDR3 region has the DNA TGTGCCAGCAGTTACGGGACAGGGGCGCTTGGCTACACCTTC. Translation gives CASSYGTGALGYTF. V usage is TRBV6-5 and J usage is TRBJ1-2; 10 nucleotides match TRBD1. The V segment lost 2 bases and the J segment 7 bases; nucleotides outside the gene matches: 4. The CDR3 totals 14 residues. Looked up from germline, CDR1 is MNHEY and CDR2 is SVGAGI.

This clonotype has a count of ten or more. The gene calls are TRBV5-1 and TRBJ1-2; TRBD1 matches at 7 bases. This CDR3 is 14 amino acids long. CDR1 SGHRS and CDR2 YFSETQ come from the germline V gene. J lost 8 bases, V lost 0 bases, and 7 bases had no gene match. CDR3 region: CASSLAEGAGGYTF. Here the CDR3 DNA reads TGCGCCAGCAGCTTGGCCGAGGGGGCGGGAGGCTACACCTTC.

This clonotype was seen many times. The rearrangement uses TRBV24-1 and TRBJ2-3, with TRBD1 matching over 11 bases. Trimming took 4 bases from V and 1 from J; bases not matched to a gene: 6. The CDR3 extends over 17 amino acids. Germline-derived CDR1 and CDR2 are KGHDR and SFDVKD. The CDR3 protein is CATSDPGTGGGTDTQYF. The CDR3 DNA reads as TGTGCCACCAGTGACCCCGGGACAGGGGGTGGCACAGATACGCAGTATTTT.

This clonotype showed up just a few times. A read error may produce the germline difference seen at one junction end. This chain uses TRBV6-6 with TRBJ1-1; TRBD1 might be the D (5 bases). Germline V lookup: CDR1 MNHNY, CDR2 SVGAGI (reference sequence). The CDR3 contains 10 residues. CDR3 amino acids: CASRGQEPGF. The CDR3, as DNA: TGTGCCAGCCGGGGCCAGGAGCCCGGCTTT.

This clonotype was counted at least ten times. This sequence joins TRBV20-1 and TRBJ2-1; D is tentatively TRBD1 or TRBD2 (5 bases each). V dropped 6 bases and J dropped 3 bases, with 9 bases sitting between them. The germline CDR1 and CDR2 sequences are DFQATT and SNEGSKA (reference sequence). CDR3 length: 12 residues. CDR3: CSAGRNYNEQFF. CDR3 nucleotides: TGCAGTGCGGGACGGAACTACAATGAGCAGTTCTTC.